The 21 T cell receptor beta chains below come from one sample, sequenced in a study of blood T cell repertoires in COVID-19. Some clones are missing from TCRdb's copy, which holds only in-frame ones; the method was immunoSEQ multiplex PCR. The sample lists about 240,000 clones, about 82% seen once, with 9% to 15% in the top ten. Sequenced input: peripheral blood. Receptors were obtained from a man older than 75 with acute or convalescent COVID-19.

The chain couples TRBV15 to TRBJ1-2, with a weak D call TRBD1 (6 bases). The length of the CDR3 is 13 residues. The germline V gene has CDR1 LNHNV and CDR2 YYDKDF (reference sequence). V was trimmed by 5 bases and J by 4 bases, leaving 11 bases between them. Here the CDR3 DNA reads TGTGCCACCAGCTCTGACAGGTTCTATGGCTACACCTTC. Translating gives CATSSDRFYGYTF.

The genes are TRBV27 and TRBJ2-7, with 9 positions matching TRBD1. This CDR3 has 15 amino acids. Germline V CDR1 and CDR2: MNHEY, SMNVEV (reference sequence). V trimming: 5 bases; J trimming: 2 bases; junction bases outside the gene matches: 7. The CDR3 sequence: CASSTLQGAPYEQYF. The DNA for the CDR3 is TGTGCCAGCAGTACCCTACAGGGGGCACCCTACGAGCAGTACTTC.

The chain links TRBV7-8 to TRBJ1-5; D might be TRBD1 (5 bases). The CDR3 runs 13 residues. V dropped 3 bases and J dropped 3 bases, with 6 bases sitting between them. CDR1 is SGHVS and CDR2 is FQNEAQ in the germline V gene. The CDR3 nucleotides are TGTGCCAGCAGCTTGGGGCTCAATCAGCCCCAGCATTTT. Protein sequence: CASSLGLNQPQHF.

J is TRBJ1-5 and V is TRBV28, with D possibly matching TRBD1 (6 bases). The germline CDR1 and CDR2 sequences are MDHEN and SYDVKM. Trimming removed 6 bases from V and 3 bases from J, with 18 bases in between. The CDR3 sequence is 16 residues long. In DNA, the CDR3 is TGTGCCAGCAGCAATCGGGGCGGGGGGCTCAATCAGCCCCAGCATTTT. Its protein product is CASSNRGGGLNQPQHF.

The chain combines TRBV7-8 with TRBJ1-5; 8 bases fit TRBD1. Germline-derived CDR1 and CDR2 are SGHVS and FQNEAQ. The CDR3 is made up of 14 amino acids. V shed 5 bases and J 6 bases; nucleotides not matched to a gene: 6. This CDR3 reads CASSARTGSQPQHF. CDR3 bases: TGTGCCAGCAGCGCTCGGACAGGGTCTCAGCCCCAGCATTTT.

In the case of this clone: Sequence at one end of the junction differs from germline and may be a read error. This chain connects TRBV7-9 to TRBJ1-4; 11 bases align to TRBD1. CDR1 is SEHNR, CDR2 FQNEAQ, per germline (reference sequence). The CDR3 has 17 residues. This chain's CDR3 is CASSFGTGGRTSEKLFF. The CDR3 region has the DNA TGTGCCAGCAGCTTCGGGACAGGGGGAAGGACTAGTGAAAAACTGTTTTTT.

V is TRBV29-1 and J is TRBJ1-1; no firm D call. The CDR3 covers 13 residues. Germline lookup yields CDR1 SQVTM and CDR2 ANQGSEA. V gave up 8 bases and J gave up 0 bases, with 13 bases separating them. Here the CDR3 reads CSSRVEMNTEAFF. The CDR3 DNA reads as TGCAGCTCCCGGGTAGAGATGAACACTGAAGCTTTCTTT.

For the CDR3, the DNA is TGTGCCAGCAGTTTGTTAGCGGGAGGAACGAAGTACGAGCAGTACTTC. Protein: CASSLLAGGTKYEQYF. The chain is built from TRBV6-5 and TRBJ2-7; 10 bases fit TRBD2. The CDR3 extends over 16 amino acids. Trimming took 4 bases from V and 4 from J; bases not matched to a gene: 10. Looked up from germline, CDR1 is MNHEY and CDR2 is SVGAGI.

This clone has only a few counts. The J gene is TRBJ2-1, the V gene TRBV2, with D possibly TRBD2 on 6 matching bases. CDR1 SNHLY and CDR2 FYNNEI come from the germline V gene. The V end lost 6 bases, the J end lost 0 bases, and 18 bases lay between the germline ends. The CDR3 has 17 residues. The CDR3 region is CASRSLSGLSSYNEQFF. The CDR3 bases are TGTGCCAGCAGATCCCTCTCGGGACTGAGCTCCTACAATGAGCAGTTCTTC.

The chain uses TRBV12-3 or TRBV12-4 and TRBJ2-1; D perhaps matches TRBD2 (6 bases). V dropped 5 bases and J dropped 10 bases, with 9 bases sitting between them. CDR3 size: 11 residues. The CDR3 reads CASSRRGEQFF. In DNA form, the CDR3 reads TGTGCCAGCAGTCGGCGGGGCGAGCAGTTCTTC.

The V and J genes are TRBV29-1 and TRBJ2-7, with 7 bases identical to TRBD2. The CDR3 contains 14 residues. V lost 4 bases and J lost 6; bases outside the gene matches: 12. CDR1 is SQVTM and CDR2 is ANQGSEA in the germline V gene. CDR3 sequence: CSVVLGRASGEQYF. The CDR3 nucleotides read TGCAGCGTTGTATTAGGGAGGGCCAGCGGCGAGCAGTACTTC.

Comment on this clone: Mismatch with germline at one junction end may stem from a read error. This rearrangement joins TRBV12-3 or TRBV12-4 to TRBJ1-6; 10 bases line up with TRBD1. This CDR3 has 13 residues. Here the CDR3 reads CASSDPGQGMINF. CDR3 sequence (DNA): TGTGCCAGCAGCGACCCGGGACAGGGGATGATTAACTTT.

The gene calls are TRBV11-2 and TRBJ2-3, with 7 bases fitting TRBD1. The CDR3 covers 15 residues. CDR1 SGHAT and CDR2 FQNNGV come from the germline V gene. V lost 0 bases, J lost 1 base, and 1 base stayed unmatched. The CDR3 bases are TGTGCCAGCAGCTTAGACCAGGGGGGCACAGATACGCAGTATTTT. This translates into CASSLDQGGTDTQYF.

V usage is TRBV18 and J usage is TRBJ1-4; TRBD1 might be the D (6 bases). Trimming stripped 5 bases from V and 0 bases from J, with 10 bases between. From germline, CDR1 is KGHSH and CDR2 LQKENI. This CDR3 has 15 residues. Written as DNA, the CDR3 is TGTGCCAGCTCAAGCGGACAGACAACTAATGAAAAACTGTTTTTT. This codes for CASSSGQTTNEKLFF.

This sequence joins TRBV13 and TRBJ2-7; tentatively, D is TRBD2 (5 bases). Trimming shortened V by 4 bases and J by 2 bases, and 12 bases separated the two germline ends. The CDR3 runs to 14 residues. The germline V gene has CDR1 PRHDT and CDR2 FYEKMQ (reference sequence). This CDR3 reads CASSSSVGAYEQYF. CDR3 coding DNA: TGTGCCAGCAGCTCCTCGGTCGGGGCCTACGAGCAGTACTTC.

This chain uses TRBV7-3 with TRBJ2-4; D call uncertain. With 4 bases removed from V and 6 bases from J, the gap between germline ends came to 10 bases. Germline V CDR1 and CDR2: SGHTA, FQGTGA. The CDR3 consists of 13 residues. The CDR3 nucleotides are TGTGCCAGCAGCTCCGCTCGAGGAAACATTCAGTACTTC. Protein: CASSSARGNIQYF.

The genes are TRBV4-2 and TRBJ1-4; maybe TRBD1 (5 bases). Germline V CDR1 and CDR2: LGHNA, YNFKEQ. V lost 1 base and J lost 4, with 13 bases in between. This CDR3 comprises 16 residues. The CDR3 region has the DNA TGTGCCAGCAGCCAAGCTGTGGGGCGGGATAATGAAAAACTGTTTTTT. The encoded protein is CASSQAVGRDNEKLFF.

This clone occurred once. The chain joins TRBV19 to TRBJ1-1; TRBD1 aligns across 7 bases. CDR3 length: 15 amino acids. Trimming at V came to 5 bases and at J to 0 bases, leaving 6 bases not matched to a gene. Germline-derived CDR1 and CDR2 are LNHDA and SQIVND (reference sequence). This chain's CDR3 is CASSSDRLVNTEAFF. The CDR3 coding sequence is TGTGCCAGTAGTTCGGACAGGCTTGTGAACACTGAAGCTTTCTTT.

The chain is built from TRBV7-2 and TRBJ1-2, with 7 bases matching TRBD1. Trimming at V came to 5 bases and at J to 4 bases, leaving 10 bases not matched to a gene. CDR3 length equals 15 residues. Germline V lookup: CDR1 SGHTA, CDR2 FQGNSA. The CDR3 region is CASSPGQEGTYGYTF. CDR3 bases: TGTGCCAGCAGCCCAGGACAGGAGGGGACCTATGGCTACACCTTC.

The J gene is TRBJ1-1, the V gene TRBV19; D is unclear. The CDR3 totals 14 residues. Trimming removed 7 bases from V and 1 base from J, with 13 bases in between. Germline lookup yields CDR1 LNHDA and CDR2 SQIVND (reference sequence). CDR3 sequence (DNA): TGTGCCAGTAAGCCGAGGGAACAGAACACTGAAGCTTTCTTT. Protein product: CASKPREQNTEAFF.

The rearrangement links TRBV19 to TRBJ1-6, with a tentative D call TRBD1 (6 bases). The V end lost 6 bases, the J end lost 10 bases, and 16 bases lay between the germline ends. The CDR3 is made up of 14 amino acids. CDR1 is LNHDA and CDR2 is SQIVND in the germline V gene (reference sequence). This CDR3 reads CASRVQGPLSPLHF. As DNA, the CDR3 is TGTGCCAGTAGAGTACAGGGACCTCTATCACCCCTCCACTTT.